The next 32 T cell receptor beta chains were all read from a single sample in a study of control samples from healthy donors and cancer patients. Using immunoSEQ multiplex PCR, the repertoire was profiled, and TCRdb retains in-frame clones only, with some absent. The sample gives fewer than 500,000 clones, approximately 92% of which show up once; more than 6% is in the top ten. Input material: PBMCs. These receptors were collected from a man in his forties or fifties with head and neck cancer.

This sequence joins TRBV2 and TRBJ1-1; TRBD1 aligns across 9 bases. The CDR3 is 15 amino acids. The germline V gene has CDR1 SNHLY and CDR2 FYNNEI. V lost 5 bases to trimming and J lost 4 bases; unmatched junction nucleotides: 8. The CDR3 reads CASSTYRQGGTEAFF. As DNA, the CDR3 is TGTGCCAGCAGTACTTACCGACAGGGGGGCACTGAAGCTTTCTTT.

This chain connects TRBV30 to TRBJ2-1; TRBD1 matches 7 bases. This CDR3 comprises 14 residues. In germline, CDR1 is GTSNPN, CDR2 SVGIG (reference sequence). The ends lost 1 base at V and 9 bases at J; junction bases unmatched: 9. CDR3 in DNA: TGTGCCTGGAGTGATGCCCCAGGGGGTGCTGAGCAGTTCTTC. It yields the protein CAWSDAPGGAEQFF.

CDR3 nucleotides: TGCGCCAGCCTGCCTAGCGGGATTTACAATGAGCAGTTCTTC. It yields the protein CASLPSGIYNEQFF. The chain has TRBV10-2 and TRBJ2-1; 9 bases are shared with TRBD2. The CDR3 has 14 residues. J gave up 4 bases and V 8 bases, and 6 bases lay outside the gene matches. Per the germline V gene, CDR1 is WSHSY and CDR2 is SAAADI.

The gene calls are TRBV9 and TRBJ2-1; 9 nucleotides match TRBD1. Germline values: CDR1 SGDLS, CDR2 YYNGEE. With 4 bases clipped from V and 6 bases from J, the junction kept 8 bases outside the gene matches. The CDR3 spans 15 residues. Here the CDR3 reads CASSPFVGQGNEQFF. CDR3 bases: TGTGCCAGCAGCCCATTCGTGGGACAGGGCAATGAGCAGTTCTTC. The full variable domain, its missing parts supplied by reference TRBV9 and TRBJ2-1, is DSGVTQTPKHLITATGQRVTLRCSPRSGDLSVYWYQQSLDQGLQFLIQYYNGEERAKGNILERFSAQQFPDLHSELNLSSLELGDSALYFCASSPFVGQGNEQFFGPGTRLTVL.

This chain uses TRBV27 with TRBJ2-5, with 7 nucleotides matching TRBD2. This CDR3 region has 13 residues. V lost 5 bases to trimming and J lost 4 bases; unmatched junction nucleotides: 4. Germline V gene data show CDR1 as MNHEY and CDR2 as SMNVEV (reference sequence). The CDR3 DNA reads as TGTGCCAGCAGTCCGGGGGGACGAGAGACCCAGTACTTC. It encodes CASSPGGRETQYF.

The rearrangement links TRBV20-1 to TRBJ2-5; perhaps TRBD2 as D (6 bases). This CDR3 is 14 amino acids long. Trimming removed 3 bases at V and 3 bases at J, with 14 bases between. The germline V gene has CDR1 DFQATT and CDR2 SNEGSKA (reference sequence). The CDR3 DNA sequence: TGCAGTGCTAGTTTCGGGGGAGTCGAAGAGACCCAGTACTTC. Residues: CSASFGGVEETQYF.

The chain recombines TRBV7-9 with TRBJ2-3; 10 bases fit TRBD1. This CDR3 has 19 amino acids. V dropped 6 bases and J dropped 1; count of bases not matched to a gene: 16. Germline V CDR1 and CDR2: SEHNR, FQNEAQ (reference sequence). This CDR3 is CASSSTIPGTGVGTDTQYF. The CDR3, as DNA: TGTGCCAGCAGTTCCACTATTCCCGGGACAGGGGTCGGCACAGATACGCAGTATTTT.

This chain joins TRBV4-3 and TRBJ2-7, with 11 bases lining up with TRBD1. The CDR3 spans 14 residues. Losses at the gene ends were 4 bases for V and 5 bases for J; bases not matched to a gene: 4. Germline V gene lookup returns CDR1 LGHNA and CDR2 YSLEER. CDR3 loop: CASSRGQGVHEQYF. CDR3 nucleotides: TGCGCCAGCAGCCGGGGACAGGGGGTACACGAGCAGTACTTC.

The chain joins TRBV6-5 to TRBJ2-3; D call uncertain. Germline CDR1 reads MNHEY; CDR2 reads SVGAGI. This CDR3 contains 14 residues. The germline V and J ends were trimmed by 0 bases and 2 bases, with 6 bases remaining between them. The CDR3 DNA sequence: TGTGCCAGCAGTTACTCGGCAGTCACAGATACGCAGTATTTT. As protein: CASSYSAVTDTQYF.

For this clone: One junction end disagrees with the germline gene, perhaps due to a read error. The CDR3, as DNA: TGTGCCATTAGTGCTTCAGGGGAATTCAGTCAGCCCCAGCATTTT. This codes for CAISASGEFSQPQHF. The chain employs TRBV10-3 and TRBJ1-5; weak D call: TRBD1 (6 bases). The CDR3 sequence is 15 residues long. Per germline, CDR1 ENHRY and CDR2 SYGVKD.

The chain is built from TRBV9 and TRBJ2-1; weak D call: TRBD1 (5 bases). CDR1 is SGDLS and CDR2 is YYNGEE in the germline V gene. There are 15 residues in the CDR3. V was clipped by 0 bases and J by 4 bases, with 11 bases between them. In DNA form, the CDR3 reads TGTGCCAGCAGCGTAGGTGACAGTTCTTACAATGAGCAGTTCTTC. Encoded protein: CASSVGDSSYNEQFF.

The V and J genes are TRBV7-9 and TRBJ2-3, with 9 bases identical to TRBD1. The CDR3 loop spans 15 amino acids. Losses at the gene ends were 6 bases for V and 6 bases for J; bases not matched to a gene: 10. Looked up from germline, CDR1 is SEHNR and CDR2 is FQNEAQ (reference sequence). The CDR3 region is CASSGQGMPGDTQYF. The DNA of the CDR3 is TGTGCCAGCAGTGGACAGGGGATGCCAGGTGATACGCAGTATTTT.

A word on this clone: In the same sample, other DNA sequences code for this CDR3. V gene TRBV9 combines with J gene TRBJ2-5; D not certain. CDR3 length: 10 amino acids. CDR1 and CDR2 from the germline V gene are SGDLS and YYNGEE. V was shortened by 3 bases and J by 5 bases, with 2 bases between the two germline ends. CDR3 nucleotide sequence: TGTGCCAGCAGCGGGGAGACCCAGTACTTC. Translated: CASSGETQYF.

The CDR3 nucleotides read TGTGCCAGCAGTTTGGACAGTTCCTACAATGAGCAGTTCTTC. Translation gives CASSLDSSYNEQFF. The rearrangement links TRBV28 to TRBJ2-1, with D possibly matching TRBD1 (6 bases). Germline V gene data show CDR1 as MDHEN and CDR2 as SYDVKM. The CDR3 runs to 14 residues. Trimming cost V 3 bases and J 1 base, with 7 bases left between them.

The chain couples TRBV5-1 to TRBJ1-2; 7 bases are shared with TRBD1. There are 15 residues in the CDR3. Looked up from germline, CDR1 is SGHRS and CDR2 is YFSETQ. The ends lost 0 bases at V and 4 bases at J; junction bases unmatched: 6. CDR3 bases: TGCGCCAGCAGCTTGGAGGTAGGGGGCTTCTATGGCTACACCTTC. Protein: CASSLEVGGFYGYTF.

This rearrangement joins TRBV30 to TRBJ2-7; TRBD1 agrees at 9 bases. V was pared by 1 base and J by 4 bases, with 2 bases of the junction left unmatched. The CDR3 is 13 residues long. In germline, CDR1 is GTSNPN, CDR2 SVGIG (reference sequence). The CDR3 DNA is TGTGCCTGGAGTGGCGGACAGGGGTACGAGCAGTACTTC. Amino acids: CAWSGGQGYEQYF.

This CDR3 is CAISVTTAGYGYTF. The CDR3 DNA is TGTGCCATCAGTGTGACAACCGCCGGCTATGGCTACACCTTC. The chain combines TRBV10-3 with TRBJ1-2; D is ambiguous. The V and J ends lost 4 bases and 4 bases respectively, with 13 bases between them. The germline V gene encodes CDR1 ENHRY and CDR2 SYGVKD. CDR3 length: 14 residues.

This rearrangement joins TRBV11-2 to TRBJ2-7; TRBD2 is a possible D gene (5 bases). CDR3 size: 13 residues. CDR1 is SGHAT and CDR2 is FQNNGV in the germline V gene. Trimming cost V 5 bases and J 3 bases, with 11 bases left between them. The CDR3 is CASSPTAGYEQYF. The CDR3 DNA is TGTGCCAGCAGCCCTACGGCGGGCTACGAGCAGTACTTC. Variable domain in full (rest from reference TRBV11-2 and TRBJ2-7): EAGVAQSPRYKIIEKRQSVAFWCNPISGHATLYWYQQILGQGPKLLIQFQNNGVVDDSQLPKDRFSAERLKGVDSTLKIQPAKLEDSAVYLCASSPTAGYEQYFGPGTRLTVT.

This clone was counted once. This chain connects TRBV30 to TRBJ1-1; D remains unclear. Per the germline V gene, CDR1 is GTSNPN and CDR2 is SVGIG (reference sequence). Trimming pared 3 bases from V and 3 bases from J, leaving 8 bases between. The CDR3 runs 12 residues. For the CDR3, the DNA is TGTGCCTGGAGCGACAAACACACTGAAGCTTTCTTT. Translating it yields CAWSDKHTEAFF.

V and J are TRBV27 and TRBJ2-2; the D is unclear. The germline V gene has CDR1 MNHEY and CDR2 SMNVEV (reference sequence). The CDR3 totals 16 residues. Trimming removed 0 bases at V and 9 bases at J, with 17 bases between. The CDR3 region is CASSLSISPTYWELFF. The DNA for the CDR3 is TGTGCCAGCAGTTTATCGATAAGCCCCACTTATTGGGAGCTGTTTTTT.

J is TRBJ1-1 and V is TRBV7-2; D not certain. CDR1 is SGHTA, CDR2 FQGNSA, per germline. Trimming cost V 5 bases and J 7 bases, with 17 bases left between them. This CDR3 contains 14 residues. As DNA, the CDR3 is TGTGCCAGCAGCCGGACCGGACCTCGGGTTGAAGCTTTCTTT. Its translation: CASSRTGPRVEAFF.

The rearrangement uses TRBV30 and TRBJ1-1; the D is unclear. V was trimmed by 2 bases and J by 0 bases, leaving 10 bases between them. The CDR3 runs to 14 residues. Germline lookup yields CDR1 GTSNPN and CDR2 SVGIG (reference sequence). The CDR3 reads CAWSPGSVNTEAFF. The CDR3 nucleotides are TGTGCCTGGAGTCCCGGCAGTGTGAACACTGAAGCTTTCTTT.

The rearrangement uses TRBV9 and TRBJ1-1; D gene uncertain. CDR3 size: 13 residues. V lost 0 bases and J lost 5, with 8 bases in between. In germline, CDR1 is SGDLS, CDR2 YYNGEE. The CDR3 DNA reads as TGTGCCAGCAGCGTAGGAAGGAGGACTGAAGCTTTCTTT. This encodes CASSVGRRTEAFF.

DNA of the CDR3: TGTGCCATCAGGCCAGGAACGGGGGACACCGGGGAGCTGTTTTTT. Amino acid sequence: CAIRPGTGDTGELFF. The chain links TRBV10-3 to TRBJ2-2; the D gene is possibly TRBD2 (6 bases). The CDR3 consists of 15 residues. V was shortened by 6 bases and J by 3 bases, with 14 bases between the two germline ends. Per germline, CDR1 ENHRY and CDR2 SYGVKD.

The chain carries TRBV7-6 and TRBJ2-1, with D uncertain. V lost 1 base to trimming and J lost 4 bases, with 5 bases between them. The CDR3 has 13 amino acids. CDR1 is SGHVS and CDR2 is FNYEAQ in the germline V gene. The CDR3 region is CASSLELYNEQFF. In DNA form, the CDR3 reads TGTGCCAGCAGCTTAGAGCTGTACAATGAGCAGTTCTTC.

This clone was observed a few times. V gene TRBV7-9 combines with J gene TRBJ2-5; D unresolved. CDR1 and CDR2 (germline): SEHNR, FQNEAQ (reference sequence). Trimming left V 5 bases short and J 10 bases short, with 11 bases between. This CDR3 spans 11 amino acids. CDR3 loop: CASSHDRGQYF. The CDR3 bases are TGTGCCAGCAGCCACGACCGTGGCCAGTACTTC.

The chain is built from TRBV12-5 and TRBJ2-7; D may correspond to TRBD1 or TRBD2 (6 bases each). The ends were cut back, 4 bases at V and 3 bases at J, with 13 bases in the middle. The CDR3 has 14 residues. The germline V gene encodes CDR1 LGHNT and CDR2 FRNRAP. The CDR3 here is CASGSPRGRYEQYF. The CDR3 DNA reads TGTGCTAGTGGTTCCCCCCGGGGGCGCTACGAGCAGTACTTC.

The rearrangement uses TRBV6-4 and TRBJ1-1; D ambiguous. V was cut by 6 bases and J by 1 base, with 15 bases left in between. CDR1 and CDR2 (germline): MRHNA, SNTAGT. The CDR3 has 15 amino acids. This chain's CDR3 is CASRIDGWSNTEAFF. DNA for the CDR3: TGTGCCAGCAGAATAGACGGGTGGTCGAACACTGAAGCTTTCTTT.

In this sample, this clone turned up a few times. The chain carries TRBV7-2 and TRBJ2-7; D is unresolved. The CDR3 totals 13 residues. Germline CDR1 reads SGHTA; CDR2 reads FQGNSA. Trimming left V 1 base short and J 6 bases short, with 10 bases between. For the CDR3, the DNA is TGTGCCAGCAGCTTAGGTGGATTCGGCGAGCAGTACTTC. Its protein product is CASSLGGFGEQYF.

This clone was found once. The V gene is TRBV3-1 (or the pseudogene TRBV3-2), the J gene TRBJ2-1; D is tentatively TRBD1 or TRBD2 (5 bases each). V was shortened by 6 bases and J by 6 bases, with 18 bases between the two germline ends. CDR1 is LGHDT, CDR2 YNNKEL, per germline (reference sequence). CDR3 length equals 15 residues. DNA of the CDR3: TGTGCCAGCAGTCCGGGACCCAACAATTTCAATGAGCAGTTCTTC. It translates to CASSPGPNNFNEQFF.

V usage is TRBV11-2 and J usage is TRBJ2-5, with 8 bases lining up with TRBD1. Trimming at V came to 3 bases and at J to 5 bases, leaving 5 bases not matched to a gene. Germline CDR1 is SGHAT and CDR2 is FQNNGV. This CDR3 has 14 amino acids. CDR3 residues: CASSLSGGLETQYF. CDR3 sequence (DNA): TGTGCCAGCAGCTTGTCAGGGGGCCTCGAGACCCAGTACTTC.

The V call is TRBV5-1, the J call TRBJ2-5; 7 bases fit TRBD2. CDR3 length: 14 residues. After removal of 3 bases from V and 5 bases from J, the junction contained 7 bases not matched to a gene. Per germline, CDR1 SGHRS and CDR2 YFSETQ. CDR3 in DNA: TGCGCCAGCAGCTCCGGCGGGAGTGGGGAGACCCAGTACTTC. This translates into CASSSGGSGETQYF.